A selection of T cell receptor beta chains follows, all from one sample in a study of memory CD4+ T cells and cytomegalovirus serostatus. Clones were read by immunoSEQ multiplex PCR, and TCRdb kept only the in-frame ones, dropping some. The profile shows 52,000 or so clones, around 78% of them singletons. The material sequenced was memory CD4+ T cells from blood. Receptors originate from an adult in good health and CMV-seronegative. Both conserved end residues are part of each CDR3. The D gene is left open where the match is weak. Some rows mark clone size as missing; the rest say once, few, many or name a class of expanded clone.

abundance	d_gene	v_gene	j_gene	CDR3aa	CDR3nt
-	-	TRBV30	TRBJ1-2	CAWSLSGTVNYGYTF	TGTGCCTGGAGTTTATCCGGGACGGTGAACTATGGCTACACCTTC
-	-	TRBV7-8	TRBJ1-2	CASSIYQFTKTYGYTF	TGTGCCAGCAGCATATACCAGTTTACAAAGACCTATGGCTACACCTTC
-	-	TRBV10-3	TRBJ1-2	CAISESVARSDYGYTF	TGTGCCATCAGTGAGTCGGTTGCACGGAGTGACTATGGCTACACCTTC
-	-	TRBV30	TRBJ1-4	CAWSRKTGGGGLGEKLFF	TGTGCCTGGAGTCGTAAGACAGGAGGTGGAGGACTCGGTGAAAAACTGTTTTTT
once	-	TRBV16	TRBJ2-7	CASSRTSVTYEQYF	TGTGCCAGCAGCCGCACGAGCGTAACCTACGAGCAGTACTTC
-	-	TRBV7-9	TRBJ2-7	CASSPRGGSYEQYF	TGTGCCAGCAGCCCCAGGGGAGGCTCCTACGAGCAGTACTTC
-	-	TRBV5-1	TRBJ1-1	CASSLAQGGGEAFF	TGCGCCAGCAGCTTGGCACAGGGTGGGGGTGAAGCTTTCTTT
-	-	TRBV7-2	TRBJ1-5	CASSRTGFNQPQHF	TGTGCCAGCAGCCGTACGGGGTTCAATCAGCCCCAGCATTTT
-	-	TRBV6-5	TRBJ1-3	CASSLTYRAGNTIYF	TGTGCCAGCAGTTTAACCTACAGGGCTGGAAACACCATATATTTT
-	-	TRBV9	TRBJ2-7	CASSVGVRDLYEQYF	TGTGCCAGCAGCGTAGGGGTTAGGGACCTCTACGAGCAGTACTTC
-	-	TRBV7-9	TRBJ2-6	CASSYLTGVGANVLTF	TGTGCCAGCAGTTACTTGACAGGTGTTGGGGCCAACGTCCTGACTTTC
-	-	TRBV2	TRBJ1-2	CASSGAGANYGYTF	TGTGCCAGCAGCGGTGCGGGGGCCAACTATGGCTACACCTTC
-	-	TRBV27	TRBJ1-2	CASRRNRLDYGYTF	TGTGCCAGCCGGAGGAATAGATTGGACTATGGCTACACCTTC
-	-	TRBV6-6	TRBJ2-1	CASSYPLSDAQFF	TGTGCCAGCAGTTACCCCCTTAGCGATGCGCAGTTCTTC
-	-	TRBV28	TRBJ1-3	CASSLQDSGNTIYF	TGTGCCAGCAGTTTACAGGACTCTGGAAACACCATATATTTT
once	TRBD1	TRBV11-2	TRBJ2-5	CATARDRQETQYF	TGTGCCACCGCTCGGGACAGGCAAGAGACCCAGTACTTC
-	-	TRBV19	TRBJ1-2	CASSRGGGSSYGYTF	TGTGCCAGTAGCCGCGGGGGAGGGTCTAGCTATGGCTACACCTTC
-	-	TRBV6-6	TRBJ1-2	CASSTDTSYGYTF	TGTGCCAGCAGTACCGACACCAGCTATGGCTACACCTTC
few	TRBD2	TRBV29-1	TRBJ2-7	CSVESVELTSGRFSYEQYF	TGCAGCGTTGAGTCAGTAGAGTTGACTAGCGGGAGATTTTCCTACGAGCAGTACTTC
-	TRBD2	TRBV20-1	TRBJ2-3	CSATGGDTQYF	TGCAGTGCTACGGGGGGGGATACGCAGTATTTT
-	-	TRBV29-1	TRBJ2-3	CSVTGNTDTQYF	TGCAGCGTTACAGGGAATACAGATACGCAGTATTTT
-	TRBD1	TRBV11-2	TRBJ1-1	CASSLRQGTWTEAFF	TGTGCCAGCAGCCTTAGACAGGGGACATGGACTGAAGCTTTCTTT
-	TRBD1	TRBV7-2	TRBJ1-3	CASSASGTESGNTIYF	TGTGCCAGCAGCGCCTCCGGGACAGAATCTGGAAACACCATATATTTT
-	-	TRBV7-6	TRBJ1-1	CASSQGQRTEAFF	TGTGCCAGCAGCCAAGGTCAACGGACTGAAGCTTTCTTT
-	-	TRBV5-5	TRBJ1-5	CASSSGGNQPQHF	TGTGCCAGCAGCTCGGGTGGCAATCAGCCCCAGCATTTT
few	-	TRBV14	TRBJ1-2	CASSPRVLYGYTF	TGTGCCAGCAGCCCCCGGGTCCTCTATGGCTACACCTTC